The 30 T cell receptor beta chains presented below share a single source sample, sequenced in a study of blood T cells in healthy people across ages. Together with a sample-barcoded 5' primer, a J-beta primer mix was included in a second PCR lasting roughly 6 to 12 cycles. Each CDR3 protein is one row after TCRdb ran MiXCR on the 5' RACE reads. There are some 1.5 million distinct CDR3 sequences in the sample; approximately 43% occur only once, and about 4% lies in the top ten. Sequences were obtained from blood. The origin of the receptors is a young woman in good health.

The V gene is TRBV7-2, the J gene TRBJ2-6, with D maybe TRBD1 (5 bases). With 0 bases removed from V and 0 bases from J, the gap between germline ends came to 15 bases. This CDR3 has 19 residues. Germline CDR1 SGHTA, CDR2 FQGNSA. CDR3 sequence reads: CASSLALGRAFSGANVLTF. The CDR3 DNA reads TGTGCCAGCAGCTTAGCGCTTGGCAGGGCTTTCTCTGGGGCCAACGTCCTGACTTTC.

This chain uses TRBV5-1 with TRBJ2-4; maybe TRBD2 (6 bases). The J call may be in error: the DNA end matches TRBJ2-7 better. CDR1 SGHRS and CDR2 YFSETQ come from the germline V gene. The CDR3 consists of 14 residues. The CDR3 loop is CASAKAGRVYEQYF. CDR3 nucleotide sequence: TGCGCCAGCGCTAAGGCGGGGCGGGTCTACGAGCAGTACTTC.

The genes are TRBV29-1 and TRBJ1-1; D remains unclear. In germline, CDR1 is SQVTM, CDR2 ANQGSEA. The CDR3 consists of 14 residues. V shed 0 bases and J shed 1 base, with 9 bases lying between them. The CDR3 DNA reads as TGCAGCGTTGAAGATCTCTGGCCGAACACTGAAGCTTTCTTT. It encodes CSVEDLWPNTEAFF.

V gene TRBV3-1 combines with J gene TRBJ2-3; 8 positions match TRBD2. Germline CDR1 reads LGHDT; CDR2 reads YNNKEL (reference sequence). This CDR3 is built from 17 residues. Unmatched junction bases numbered 15, after V lost 4 bases and J lost 6 bases. The DNA for the CDR3 is TGTGCCAGCAGCCTAGGCCGCGGGGGGCCCTCTAATGATACGCAGTATTTT. Residues: CASSLGRGGPSNDTQYF.

As DNA, the CDR3 is TGTGCCAGCAGGGAGAGGGGACAGGGTATATCCGAGCAGTTCTTC. It is translated as CASRERGQGISEQFF. This chain connects TRBV6-5 to TRBJ2-1, with 9 bases fitting TRBD1. The CDR3 consists of 15 residues. CDR1 and CDR2 from the germline V gene are MNHEY and SVGAGI. V was pared by 6 bases and J by 10 bases, with 13 bases of the junction left unmatched.

This clonotype appeared a few times. The J gene is TRBJ1-5, the V gene TRBV24-1; no firm D call. V gave up 2 bases and J gave up 11 bases, with 12 bases separating them. There are 13 residues in the CDR3. CDR1 KGHDR and CDR2 SFDVKD come from the germline V gene. For the CDR3, the DNA is TGTGCCACCAGTGATTCTAATAGCCAGACCCAGCATTTT. It translates to CATSDSNSQTQHF.

The chain has TRBV29-1 and TRBJ1-4; the D gene is possibly TRBD1 (6 bases). The germline V gene has CDR1 SQVTM and CDR2 ANQGSEA. Trimming pared 7 bases from V and 0 bases from J, leaving 12 bases between. The CDR3 is 14 amino acids. Here the CDR3 reads CSGKGEATNEKLFF. The CDR3 DNA reads TGCAGCGGGAAGGGGGAGGCAACTAATGAAAAACTGTTTTTT.

The chain joins TRBV29-1 to TRBJ2-5, with D perhaps being TRBD1 or TRBD2 (5 bases each). From germline, CDR1 is SQVTM and CDR2 ANQGSEA. The CDR3 is made up of 12 amino acids. V lost 4 bases and J 11 bases, leaving 17 bases between the germline ends. Here the CDR3 reads CSVGGSTDEQYF. In nucleotides, the CDR3 is TGCAGCGTTGGGGGGAGTACGGATGAGCAGTACTTC.

This clonotype was detected many times. The chain joins TRBV20-1 to TRBJ2-1; the D call may be TRBD1 or TRBD2 (5 bases each). Germline lookup yields CDR1 DFQATT and CDR2 SNEGSKA (reference sequence). Trimming shortened V by 5 bases and J by 6 bases, and 11 bases separated the two germline ends. The CDR3 runs 12 residues. The CDR3 spells CSAPGTSNEQFF. Here the CDR3 DNA reads TGCAGTGCTCCAGGGACGAGCAATGAGCAGTTCTTC.

The CDR3 is CASSKTGVTGELFF. The CDR3 DNA reads as TGTGCCAGTAGTAAGACAGGAGTAACCGGGGAGCTGTTTTTT. The chain combines TRBV19 with TRBJ2-2, with D possibly matching TRBD1 (6 bases). Germline values: CDR1 LNHDA, CDR2 SQIVND (reference sequence). Trimming pared 4 bases from V and 5 bases from J, leaving 11 bases between. This CDR3 has 14 amino acids.

This clonotype has just a few counts. This chain uses TRBV12-3 or TRBV12-4 with TRBJ2-1; D unresolved. Trimming shortened V by 3 bases and J by 6 bases, and 15 bases separated the two germline ends. The CDR3 has 15 residues. For the CDR3, the DNA is TGTGCCAGCAGTTTCGGGTCAGCCATATCCAATGAGCAGTTCTTC. It encodes CASSFGSAISNEQFF.

This clonotype showed up just a few times. This chain joins TRBV20-1 and TRBJ1-1; no definite D call. Deletions cut 6 bases from V and 0 bases from J, with 20 bases between. Germline V gene data show CDR1 as DFQATT and CDR2 as SNEGSKA (reference sequence). This CDR3 is built from 16 residues. CDR3 nucleotides: TGCAGTGCCAACAAGCCGTCGTTGACCTTGAACACTGAAGCTTTCTTT. Amino acid sequence: CSANKPSLTLNTEAFF.

This clonotype has just a few counts. The chain is built from TRBV5-4 and TRBJ2-2; D is undetermined. Looked up from germline, CDR1 is SGHNT and CDR2 is YYREEE (reference sequence). The CDR3 covers 14 residues. V shed 2 bases and J shed 10 bases, with 15 bases lying between them. The chain's CDR3 is CASSFARSGEELFF. DNA of the CDR3: TGTGCCAGCAGCTTCGCCCGGTCTGGGGAGGAGCTGTTTTTT.

The chain joins TRBV6-1 to TRBJ2-1, with TRBD2 matching over 7 bases. V gave up 1 base and J gave up 0 bases; unmatched junction bases: 6. CDR1 MNHNS and CDR2 SASEGT come from the germline V gene. The CDR3 has 17 amino acids. The CDR3 region is CASSEGREFSSYNEQFF. The CDR3 DNA reads as TGTGCCAGCAGTGAAGGGCGGGAGTTCAGCTCCTACAATGAGCAGTTCTTC.

The V call is TRBV20-1, the J call TRBJ2-7; possibly TRBD1 for D (6 bases). This CDR3 has 15 amino acids. Germline loops: CDR1 DFQATT, CDR2 SNEGSKA (reference sequence). V gave up 1 base and J gave up 0 bases, with 13 bases separating them. The CDR3 is CSARARDISSYEQYF. The CDR3 region has the DNA TGCAGTGCTAGAGCCCGGGACATTAGCTCCTACGAGCAGTACTTC.

This clonotype has more than one count but fewer than ten. The chain combines TRBV7-8 with TRBJ2-6, with TRBD1 identical over 7 bases. Germline V lookup: CDR1 SGHVS, CDR2 FQNEAQ. The CDR3 has 16 amino acids. The V and J ends lost 6 bases and 5 bases, in that order; junction bases with no gene match: 10. CDR3 nucleotides: TGTGCCAGCAGACCAAGACAGGGTCAGTGGGCCAACGTCCTGACTTTC. Its protein is CASRPRQGQWANVLTF.

This clonotype was counted once. V gene TRBV11-2 combines with J gene TRBJ1-6, with TRBD1 matching 8 bases. The J segment lost 6 bases and the V segment lost 2 bases, leaving 6 bases of the junction unmatched. The CDR3 extends over 16 amino acids. Per germline, CDR1 SGHAT and CDR2 FQNNGV. The CDR3 sequence: CASSLFDRGGNSPLHF. In DNA form, the CDR3 reads TGTGCCAGCAGCTTATTCGACAGGGGTGGTAATTCACCCCTCCACTTT.

Worth noting for this clonotype: Relative to the germline gene, one junction end is altered; a read error may explain this. This chain connects TRBV5-1 to TRBJ2-1, with TRBD2 matching over 8 bases. The V gene's germline CDR1 is SGHRS and CDR2 YFSETQ. This CDR3 has 15 residues. CDR3 DNA: TGTGCCAGCAGTTGGACTAGCAGCTCCTACAATGAGCAGTTCTTC. As protein: CASSWTSSSYNEQFF.

The chain uses TRBV3-1 and TRBJ1-1; a weak D match, TRBD1 (5 bases). Germline V gives CDR1 LGHDT, CDR2 YNNKEL (reference sequence). Trimming removed 1 base at V and 6 bases at J, with 12 bases between. This CDR3 contains 14 residues. In DNA form, the CDR3 reads TGTGCCAGCAGCCAAGGACAGTGGAAGGCTGAAGCTTTCTTT. This codes for CASSQGQWKAEAFF.

This clonotype was seen a few times. J is TRBJ2-1 and V is TRBV12-3 or TRBV12-4; TRBD2 matches at 9 bases. The CDR3 covers 17 residues. J gave up 4 bases and V 5 bases, and 12 bases lay outside the gene matches. The CDR3 loop is CASSTTSLTSGYNEQFF. The CDR3 DNA reads as TGTGCCAGCAGTACCACTTCCCTGACTAGCGGATACAATGAGCAGTTCTTC.

This rearrangement joins TRBV5-6 to TRBJ1-5, with a tentative D call TRBD1 (6 bases). The CDR3 has 16 amino acids. Looked up from germline, CDR1 is SGHDT and CDR2 is YYEEEE. V lost 1 base and J lost 7, with 18 bases in between. CDR3 loop: CASSLRVTGGGQPQHF. The CDR3 coding sequence is TGTGCCAGCAGCTTGCGCGTTACCGGGGGCGGACAGCCCCAGCATTTT. Drawing the rest from reference TRBV5-6 and TRBJ1-5, the complete variable domain is DAGVTQSPTHLIKTRGQQVTLRCSPKSGHDTVSWYQQALGQGPQFIFQYYEEEERQRGNFPDRFSGHQFPNYSSELNVNALLLGDSALYLCASSLRVTGGGQPQHFGDGTRLSIL.

This clonotype has just a few counts. V and J are TRBV20-1 and TRBJ1-2; TRBD1 is a possible D gene (5 bases). Trimming took off 6 bases at V and 8 bases at J, with 19 bases between the two ends. The CDR3 loop spans 13 amino acids. Germline V gives CDR1 DFQATT, CDR2 SNEGSKA (reference sequence). CDR3 residues: CSAQQEGLGGYTF. In DNA, the CDR3 is TGCAGTGCCCAACAGGAAGGGTTAGGGGGCTACACCTTC.

The gene calls are TRBV3-1 and TRBJ2-7; 7 nucleotides line up with TRBD1. CDR1 and CDR2 from the germline V gene are LGHDT and YNNKEL (reference sequence). J lost 9 bases, V lost 8 bases, and 10 bases had no gene match. This CDR3 spans 12 amino acids. CDR3 residues: CASGYRGNVQYF. CDR3 coding DNA: TGTGCCAGCGGATACAGGGGAAACGTGCAGTACTTC.

The CDR3 sequence: CSARDPRQGGSGELFF. The CDR3 DNA reads TGCAGTGCTAGAGATCCTCGACAGGGAGGCTCCGGGGAGCTGTTTTTT. The chain recombines TRBV20-1 with TRBJ2-2; possible D gene TRBD1, 7 bases. Germline CDR1 DFQATT, CDR2 SNEGSKA (reference sequence). The CDR3 is made up of 16 amino acids. Trimming left V 0 bases short and J 6 bases short, with 17 bases between.

The chain couples TRBV6-2 or TRBV6-3 to TRBJ1-5; maybe TRBD1 (6 bases). The CDR3 runs 16 residues. The V end lost 5 bases, the J end lost 6 bases, and 20 bases lay between the germline ends. The germline gives CDR1 MNHEY, CDR2 SVGEGT. CDR3: CASSTPGGRRGQPQHF. The CDR3 DNA reads TGTGCCAGCAGTACCCCCGGGGGCAGGAGGGGTCAGCCCCAGCATTTT.

This clonotype was picked up a small number of times. This sequence joins TRBV20-1 and TRBJ2-3, with 8 bases lining up with TRBD2. The CDR3 runs to 19 residues. V lost 0 bases, J lost 0 bases, and 14 bases stayed unmatched. Germline V lookup: CDR1 DFQATT, CDR2 SNEGSKA (reference sequence). The CDR3 DNA is TGCAGTGCTAGAGATCTGAAACTCGGGGGGGCCTTTAGCACAGATACGCAGTATTTT. It is translated as CSARDLKLGGAFSTDTQYF.

This clonotype was seen more than once but under ten times. The V call is TRBV25-1, the J call TRBJ2-5; D is tentatively TRBD1 or TRBD2 (5 bases each). The CDR3 extends over 16 amino acids. V shed 0 bases and J shed 4 bases, with 15 bases lying between them. Germline V gene data show CDR1 as MGHDK and CDR2 as SYGVNS. CDR3 loop: CASSEYSLRGRETQYF. CDR3 sequence (DNA): TGTGCCAGCAGTGAATATTCTCTCCGGGGCCGAGAGACCCAGTACTTC.

The V call is TRBV3-1, the J call TRBJ2-1; the D gene could be TRBD1 or TRBD2 (5 bases each). The length of the CDR3 is 17 residues. The germline V and J ends were trimmed by 0 bases and 2 bases, with 14 bases remaining between them. Germline loops: CDR1 LGHDT, CDR2 YNNKEL (reference sequence). The CDR3 protein is CASSQDRGVKTYNEQFF. For the CDR3, the DNA is TGTGCCAGCAGCCAAGATCGGGGCGTGAAGACCTACAATGAGCAGTTCTTC.

The genes are TRBV30 and TRBJ2-1; maybe TRBD2 (6 bases). With the DNA end fitting TRBJ2-7 better, the J assignment may be wrong. The germline gives CDR1 GTSNPN, CDR2 SVGIG (reference sequence). The CDR3 has 13 residues. CDR3 amino acids: CAWSVGGWNEQYF. CDR3 sequence (DNA): TGTGCCTGGAGTGTAGGAGGGTGGAATGAGCAGTACTTC.

V and J are TRBV4-3 and TRBJ2-2; the D call may be TRBD1 or TRBD2 (5 bases each). Germline V CDR1 and CDR2: LGHNA, YSLEER. Trimming cost V 0 bases and J 8 bases, with 16 bases left between them. This CDR3 contains 16 residues. The CDR3: CASSQDGYIGGGELFF. The DNA of the CDR3 is TGCGCCAGCAGCCAAGATGGCTATATTGGGGGTGGGGAGCTGTTTTTT.